The clone carrying this T cell receptor beta chain was counted once. Its antigen remains unidentified. At one boundary the junction diverges from the germline segment, which might be a read error. This sample was included in a study of blood T cells in healthy people across ages. Points from the study as a whole: Comparison with aged donors showed that long-lived donors had more naive CD4+ cells and higher diversity. The diversity estimates, figures obtained from one million T cells, were considered underestimates. A roughly linear fall in TCR beta diversity per million T cells was seen with increasing age.

Germline loops: CDR1 MDHEN, CDR2 SYDVKM. The CDR3 has 16 residues. A sample-barcoded 5' primer and a J-beta primer mix were used in a second PCR of about 7 to 12 cycles. Each CDR3 protein gets one entry after TCRdb re-called the 5' RACE reads with MiXCR. The sample carries fewer than 750,000 distinct CDR3 sequences, 40% to 55% recorded once. This TCR derives from a man at least 80 years old in good health. What was sequenced was blood. This chain uses TRBV28 with TRBJ2-3; TRBD2 is a possible D gene (5 bases). The CDR3 nucleotides are TGTGCCAGCACTTCCCGTAGTGGAGGCCACACATATACGCAGTATTTT. This gives the protein CASTSRSGGHTYTQYF.